These 25 T cell receptor beta chains came from one sample sequenced in a study of blood T cell repertoires in COVID-19. Clones were read by immunoSEQ multiplex PCR, and TCRdb kept only the in-frame ones, dropping some. The sample consists of approximately 250,000 clones, approximately 80% of them appearing once. Sequencing was carried out using peripheral blood. These TCRs come from a woman aged 55 to 70 with active or convalescent COVID-19.

The chain has TRBV5-6 and TRBJ1-2; 7 positions match TRBD1. Per germline, CDR1 SGHDT and CDR2 YYEEEE. The J segment lost 4 bases and the V segment lost 2 bases, leaving 5 bases of the junction unmatched. The CDR3 covers 14 residues. The DNA of the CDR3 is TGTGCCAGCAGCTTAGGACAGGATTCCTATGGCTACACCTTC. It codes for CASSLGQDSYGYTF.

The chain joins TRBV5-4 to TRBJ2-1, with 7 bases that match TRBD1. V trimming: 5 bases; J trimming: 0 bases; junction bases outside the gene matches: 11. This CDR3 spans 17 amino acids. The germline V gene encodes CDR1 SGHNT and CDR2 YYREEE (reference sequence). For the CDR3, the DNA is TGTGCCAGCAGACCGTGGACAGGCCCGAGCTCCTACAATGAGCAGTTCTTC. Protein: CASRPWTGPSSYNEQFF. The whole variable domain, filled in from reference TRBV5-4 and TRBJ2-1, reads ETGVTQSPTHLIKTRGQQVTLRCSSQSGHNTVSWYQQALGQGPQFIFQYYREEENGRGNFPPRFSGLQFPNYSSELNVNALELDDSALYLCASRPWTGPSSYNEQFFGPGTRLTVL.

The chain couples TRBV2 to TRBJ2-5; D is possibly TRBD2 (5 bases). CDR1 SNHLY and CDR2 FYNNEI come from the germline V gene. Trimming took off 7 bases at V and 5 bases at J, with 20 bases between the two ends. The CDR3 consists of 15 residues. The CDR3 spells CASTVERAPSETQYF. DNA for the CDR3: TGTGCCAGCACAGTTGAGAGGGCTCCCTCTGAGACCCAGTACTTC.

This clone was seen only a few times. The chain carries TRBV4-1 and TRBJ1-2; a weak D match, TRBD1 (6 bases). CDR1 MGHRA and CDR2 YSYEKL come from the germline V gene. Trimming cost V 2 bases and J 2 bases, with 12 bases left between them. This CDR3 has 15 residues. Here the CDR3 DNA reads TGCGCCAGCAGCCAACCACAGGGCGGGAACTATGGCTACACCTTC. It specifies CASSQPQGGNYGYTF.

The chain combines TRBV18 with TRBJ2-2, with 8 bases fitting TRBD1. This CDR3 contains 16 residues. Germline V gene sequence: CDR1 KGHSH, CDR2 LQKENI. The V gene end was trimmed by 3 bases and the J gene end by 3 bases; junction bases not matched to a gene: 6. The CDR3, as DNA: TGTGCCAGCTCACCCCGGGACAGGATTTACACCGGGGAGCTGTTTTTT. Protein product: CASSPRDRIYTGELFF.

The chain joins TRBV19 to TRBJ1-6, with D possibly TRBD1 on 5 matching bases. The CDR3 runs 15 residues. The germline V gene encodes CDR1 LNHDA and CDR2 SQIVND (reference sequence). Trimming cost V 4 bases and J 10 bases, with 17 bases left between them. CDR3: CASSTGRGVNSPLHF. The CDR3 coding sequence is TGTGCCAGTAGTACCGGGAGAGGGGTTAACTCACCCCTCCACTTT.

This chain links TRBV19 with TRBJ1-1, with TRBD1 matching over 7 bases. Germline V gene data show CDR1 as LNHDA and CDR2 as SQIVND (reference sequence). V dropped 5 bases and J dropped 1; count of bases not matched to a gene: 10. The CDR3 is made up of 16 amino acids. The chain's CDR3 is CASSHWRGLGNTEAFF. The CDR3 DNA sequence: TGTGCCAGTAGTCATTGGAGGGGGCTCGGGAACACTGAAGCTTTCTTT.

The V and J genes are TRBV5-1 and TRBJ2-7; D is ambiguous. In germline, CDR1 is SGHRS, CDR2 YFSETQ. Trimming took off 0 bases at V and 3 bases at J, with 10 bases between the two ends. This CDR3 has 14 amino acids. CDR3 nucleotides: TGCGCCAGCAGCTTGGAAGGCGGTTACTACGAGCAGTACTTC. Translated: CASSLEGGYYEQYF.

The CDR3, as DNA: TGTGCCAGCAGCGTAGAGGGGGCATTTGAGGTCGGCGAGCAGTACTTC. Protein: CASSVEGAFEVGEQYF. V gene TRBV9 combines with J gene TRBJ2-7; 7 nucleotides align to TRBD1. This CDR3 comprises 16 residues. The V segment lost 0 bases and the J segment 6 bases; nucleotides outside the gene matches: 12. The germline V gene encodes CDR1 SGDLS and CDR2 YYNGEE.

CDR3 DNA sequence: TGTGCCAGCAGCAAAGACAGGGGGAGGTGTGAAAAACTGTTTTTT. The encoded protein is CASSKDRGRCEKLFF. The rearrangement joins TRBV21-1 to TRBJ1-4; TRBD1 is the table's D call and was not checked against the DNA. TRBV21-1 is a known pseudogene. The CDR3 runs to 15 residues.

V and J are TRBV24-1 and TRBJ2-1; TRBD2 might be the D (6 bases). The germline V gene encodes CDR1 KGHDR and CDR2 SFDVKD. The CDR3 contains 14 residues. Between the trimmed V and J ends, which lost 6 bases and 8 bases, there was a span of 16 bases. CDR3 DNA: TGTGCCACCAGTCCGAGCGGAGGGATAGATGAGCAGTTCTTC. The encoded protein is CATSPSGGIDEQFF.

This clone has just one count. This chain links TRBV3-1 (or the pseudogene TRBV3-2) with TRBJ1-2; the match to TRBD1 covers 7 bases. This CDR3 is 15 amino acids long. Trimming removed 4 bases from V and 4 bases from J; junction bases left unmatched: 9. Per germline, CDR1 LGHDT and CDR2 YNNKEL (reference sequence). As DNA, the CDR3 is TGTGCCAGCAGCCGTACCGGGGGACAGACCTATGGCTACACCTTC. Protein product: CASSRTGGQTYGYTF.

The rearrangement uses TRBV4-1 and TRBJ1-1, with TRBD1 matching 9 bases. Losses at the gene ends were 4 bases for V and 5 bases for J; bases not matched to a gene: 8. The CDR3 loop spans 15 amino acids. Germline V CDR1 and CDR2: MGHRA, YSYEKL. In nucleotides, the CDR3 is TGCGCCAGCAGCCTGGGACAGGGAGGTATGACTGAAGCTTTCTTT. Translation gives CASSLGQGGMTEAFF.

This clone was seen a single time. V is TRBV27 and J is TRBJ2-3; tentative D call: TRBD2 (6 bases). The germline V and J ends were trimmed by 5 bases and 0 bases, with 15 bases remaining between them. CDR1 is MNHEY, CDR2 SMNVEV, per germline (reference sequence). CDR3 length: 16 amino acids. CDR3 in amino acids: CASSLAKGGSTDTQYF. Here the CDR3 DNA reads TGTGCCAGCAGTCTAGCAAAGGGAGGTAGCACAGATACGCAGTATTTT.

In DNA form, the CDR3 reads TGTGCCAGCAGTTACGGACAGTCCTATGGCTACACCTTC. Protein product: CASSYGQSYGYTF. V is TRBV6-5 and J is TRBJ1-2; TRBD1 is a possible D gene (6 bases). The V gene's germline CDR1 is MNHEY and CDR2 SVGAGI. The length of the CDR3 is 13 residues. Trimming cost V 2 bases and J 4 bases, with 8 bases left between them.

The chain joins TRBV2 to TRBJ2-5; D gene ambiguous. The CDR3 consists of 12 residues. V gave up 9 bases and J gave up 3 bases, with 11 bases separating them. Germline V gene lookup returns CDR1 SNHLY and CDR2 FYNNEI. DNA of the CDR3: TGTGCCAGTACCCTAGAGGAAGAGACCCAGTACTTC. Its translation is CASTLEEETQYF.

The chain couples TRBV2 to TRBJ2-1; TRBD1 agrees at 9 bases. Germline V gives CDR1 SNHLY, CDR2 FYNNEI. Unmatched junction bases numbered 6, after V lost 6 bases and J lost 12 bases. The CDR3 sequence is 12 residues long. Written as DNA, the CDR3 is TGTGCCAGCAGGACAGGGGGTCTATGGCAGTTCTTC. Protein: CASRTGGLWQFF.

This chain joins TRBV5-1 and TRBJ2-5; 13 bases fit TRBD2. The CDR3 is made up of 17 amino acids. Germline V lookup: CDR1 SGHRS, CDR2 YFSETQ. The J segment lost 5 bases and the V segment lost 3 bases, leaving 10 bases of the junction unmatched. CDR3 nucleotides: TGCGCCAGCAGCTACCGACTAGCGGGAGGTTCGGGGGAGACCCAGTACTTC. Protein sequence: CASSYRLAGGSGETQYF.

This clone has just one count. V usage is TRBV6-5 and J usage is TRBJ2-2, with TRBD2 as a possible D gene (6 bases). This CDR3 comprises 15 residues. V was trimmed by 7 bases and J by 0 bases, leaving 12 bases between them. Germline V gives CDR1 MNHEY, CDR2 SVGAGI. Here the CDR3 reads CASTLGGSNTGELFF. The CDR3 DNA is TGTGCCAGCACCTTGGGGGGATCGAACACCGGGGAGCTGTTTTTT.

This chain links TRBV16 with TRBJ2-1; D possibly corresponds to TRBD1 (6 bases). Per the germline V gene, CDR1 is KGHSY and CDR2 is FQNENV. V was cut by 4 bases and J by 3 bases, with 10 bases left in between. This CDR3 comprises 14 residues. The CDR3 nucleotides are TGTGCCAGCAGCCTTCAGGGGATCTACAATGAGCAGTTCTTC. It codes for CASSLQGIYNEQFF.

The rearrangement joins TRBV15 to TRBJ2-1; D is perhaps TRBD1 (6 bases). The ends were cut back, 1 base at V and 6 bases at J, with 19 bases in the middle. Germline V lookup: CDR1 LNHNV, CDR2 YYDKDF (reference sequence). The CDR3 extends over 17 amino acids. CDR3 in amino acids: CATSRGGTGIGVNEQFF. The CDR3 DNA sequence: TGTGCCACCAGCAGAGGGGGTACAGGGATTGGTGTCAATGAGCAGTTCTTC. The whole variable domain, filled in from reference TRBV15 and TRBJ2-1, reads DAMVIQNPRYQVTQFGKPVTLSCSQTLNHNVMYWYQQKSSQAPKLLFHYYDKDFNNEADTPDNFQSRRPNTSFCFLDIRSPGLGDTAMYLCATSRGGTGIGVNEQFFGPGTRLTVL.

The V and J genes are TRBV23-1 and TRBJ2-7; 7 bases map to TRBD1. TRBV23-1 is identified as an open reading frame with a role that is uncertain. Losses at the gene ends were 2 bases for V and 2 bases for J; bases not matched to a gene: 18. The CDR3 totals 19 residues. CDR3 region: CASSQLGQSPQGTAYEQYF. As DNA, the CDR3 is TGCGCCAGCAGTCAACTGGGACAGTCACCCCAAGGGACAGCCTACGAGCAGTACTTC.

In nucleotides, the CDR3 is TGTGCCAGCAGCTTAGTGGGACTAGCGGGGCCTAGCACAGATACGCAGTATTTT. Protein: CASSLVGLAGPSTDTQYF. The V call is TRBV7-2, the J call TRBJ2-3; 13 bases align to TRBD2. Germline trimming cut 1 base from V and 0 bases from J; bases unmatched to any gene: 4. Looked up from germline, CDR1 is SGHTA and CDR2 is FQGNSA. There are 18 residues in the CDR3.

The chain carries TRBV6-6 and TRBJ1-2; the match to TRBD1 covers 8 bases. V lost 5 bases, J lost 6 bases, and 14 bases stayed unmatched. CDR1 is MNHNY, CDR2 SVGAGI, per germline (reference sequence). The CDR3 covers 16 residues. CDR3 loop: CASSRDRGGSRDGYTF. The CDR3 nucleotides read TGTGCCAGCAGTAGAGACAGGGGAGGCAGTAGGGATGGCTACACCTTC.

This clone was picked up one time. This chain uses TRBV5-1 with TRBJ2-1; a weak D match, TRBD2 (7 bases). Trimming pared 10 bases from V and 7 bases from J, leaving 21 bases between. From germline, CDR1 is SGHRS and CDR2 YFSETQ. CDR3 length: 14 residues. Written as DNA, the CDR3 is TGCGCCCCCAGCCGGGGGGCGGGTGGGAATGAGCAGTTCTTC. This translates into CAPSRGAGGNEQFF.